The rows below give T cell receptor beta chains drawn from one sample of a study of blood T cell repertoires in COVID-19. Sequenced by immunoSEQ multiplex PCR; TCRdb stores in-frame clones only, minus some. The sample consists of just over 95,000 clones, about four fifths of them appearing once. Sequenced sample: peripheral blood. These receptors originate from a man aged 80 or over with acute or convalescent COVID-19. Each CDR3 is given with its conserved first and last residue. A D gene is named only where the DNA matches it firmly. The size field is filled for only some rows; it gives once, few, many or a size class.

v_gene,abundance,d_gene,j_gene,CDR3aa,CDR3nt
TRBV19,NA,NA,TRBJ2-1,CASSIDRGGEQFF,TGTGCCAGTAGTATAGATCGAGGGGGTGAGCAGTTCTTC
TRBV11-2,NA,NA,TRBJ2-1,CASSLDMRGYYNEQFF,TGTGCCAGCAGCTTAGATATGCGGGGCTATTACAATGAGCAGTTCTTC
TRBV5-1,NA,TRBD2,TRBJ2-5,CASSLATSGIQETQYF,TGCGCCAGCAGCTTGGCGACTAGCGGGATACAAGAGACCCAGTACTTC
TRBV7-2,few,NA,TRBJ2-3,CASVPRGSTDTQYF,TGTGCCAGCGTCCCTCGGGGAAGCACAGATACGCAGTATTTT
TRBV29-1,NA,TRBD1,TRBJ1-1,CSARTGSDTEAFF,TGCAGCGCCCGGACAGGGTCGGACACTGAAGCTTTCTTT
TRBV9,NA,NA,TRBJ2-1,CASSVLADEQFF,TGTGCCAGCAGCGTACTAGCCGATGAGCAGTTCTTC
TRBV29-1,NA,TRBD2,TRBJ2-5,CSVSWTSQETQYF,TGCAGCGTTTCCTGGACTAGTCAAGAGACCCAGTACTTC
TRBV24-1,few,TRBD1,TRBJ2-7,CATSDGQGLTYEQYF,TGTGCCACCAGTGACGGACAGGGTCTAACCTACGAGCAGTACTTC
TRBV5-5,NA,NA,TRBJ1-5,CASSIGGGVNRPQHF,TGTGCCAGCAGCATTGGTGGGGGGGTAAACCGGCCCCAGCATTTT
TRBV11-2,NA,NA,TRBJ1-1,CASSYDRWNTEAFF,TGTGCCAGCAGCTATGACAGGTGGAACACTGAAGCTTTCTTT
TRBV4-3,NA,TRBD2,TRBJ2-7,CASSRSQREGYEQYF,TGCGCCAGCAGCCGCAGTCAGCGGGAGGGGTACGAGCAGTACTTC
TRBV28,NA,NA,TRBJ2-1,CASSSPRGAERDEQFF,TGTGCCAGCAGTTCCCCTAGAGGAGCGGAGAGGGATGAGCAGTTCTTC
TRBV28,NA,NA,TRBJ2-6,CASRRGRAFSGANVLTF,TGTGCCAGCAGGAGGGGGAGGGCATTCTCAGGGGCCAACGTCCTGACTTTC
TRBV6-5,NA,TRBD1,TRBJ1-2,CASRGQGAVGYTF,TGTGCCAGCAGAGGACAGGGGGCCGTGGGCTACACCTTC
TRBV29-1,once,NA,TRBJ1-2,CSVEAGNYGYTF,TGCAGCGTTGAGGCGGGAAACTATGGCTACACCTTC
TRBV3-1/TRBV3-2,NA,NA,TRBJ1-4,CASSQPTGTNEKLFF,TGTGCCAGCAGCCAACCCACCGGAACTAATGAAAAACTGTTTTTT
TRBV7-2,NA,NA,TRBJ1-2,CASSGGPGSYGYTF,TGTGCCAGCAGCGGAGGGCCAGGGAGCTATGGCTACACCTTC
TRBV7-2,once,NA,TRBJ2-7,CASSLDSSVILYEQYF,TGTGCCAGCAGCTTAGACTCTAGCGTCATCCTCTACGAGCAGTACTTC
TRBV5-4,NA,TRBD1,TRBJ2-3,CAGPPGQGGTDTQYF,TGTGCTGGCCCCCCGGGACAGGGGGGGACAGATACGCAGTATTTT
TRBV19,NA,NA,TRBJ2-7,CASSPHRSGTYEQYF,TGTGCCAGTAGTCCCCACCGCAGCGGAACCTACGAGCAGTACTTC
TRBV27,few,NA,TRBJ1-6,CASSSLLNSPLHF,TGTGCCAGCAGTTCCCTACTAAATTCACCCCTCCACTTT
TRBV18,NA,TRBD2,TRBJ2-3,CASSHPGLAGLDTQYF,TGTGCCAGCTCACACCCGGGACTAGCGGGACTCGATACGCAGTATTTT
TRBV5-1,NA,NA,TRBJ2-3,CASSLEAGDTQYF,TGCGCCAGCAGCTTGGAGGCGGGAGATACGCAGTATTTT
TRBV19,NA,TRBD1,TRBJ2-7,CATGTGGYEQYF,TGTGCCACGGGGACAGGGGGCTACGAGCAGTACTTC
TRBV7-9,once,NA,TRBJ2-7,CASSLSGYEQYF,TGTGCCAGCAGCTTATCGGGTTACGAGCAGTACTTC
TRBV5-1,NA,TRBD2,TRBJ2-3,CASSLGGLAFSTDTQYF,TGCGCCAGCAGCTTGGGGGGACTAGCGTTTAGCACAGATACGCAGTATTTT
TRBV2,NA,TRBD2,TRBJ2-5,CASSLYTGGETQYF,TGTGCCAGCAGCCTATACACGGGAGGGGAGACCCAGTACTTC
TRBV20-1,NA,NA,TRBJ2-7,CSASKDSFFPYEQYF,TGCAGTGCTAGTAAGGACAGCTTCTTTCCCTACGAGCAGTACTTC
TRBV2,NA,NA,TRBJ1-5,CASSETGIRQPQHF,TGTGCCAGCAGTGAGACAGGAATCAGGCAGCCCCAGCATTTT
TRBV10-3,few,TRBD1,TRBJ1-3,CAISDLTGGAGNTIYF,TGTGCCATCAGTGACCTCACAGGGGGAGCTGGAAACACCATATATTTT
TRBV27,NA,NA,TRBJ2-2,CATQGALNTGELFF,TGTGCCACCCAAGGGGCACTGAACACCGGGGAGCTGTTTTTT
TRBV29-1,once,NA,TRBJ2-6,CSVEISGANVLTF,TGCAGCGTAGAGATCTCTGGGGCCAACGTCCTGACTTTC
TRBV6-5,once,NA,TRBJ1-1,CASSYGRVNTEAFF,TGTGCCAGCAGTTACGGGCGGGTGAACACTGAAGCTTTCTTT
TRBV9,few,TRBD1,TRBJ1-1,CASSVGQGRHTEAFF,TGTGCCAGCAGCGTAGGACAGGGAAGGCACACTGAAGCTTTCTTT
TRBV7-2,NA,NA,TRBJ2-2,CASSQGRGPSTGELFF,TGTGCCAGCAGCCAAGGCAGGGGACCGAGCACCGGGGAGCTGTTTTTT
TRBV9,NA,TRBD1,TRBJ1-1,CASSPRQGNTEAFF,TGTGCCAGCAGCCCCCGACAGGGGAACACTGAAGCTTTCTTT
TRBV5-5,NA,NA,TRBJ1-2,CASSKTADGYTF,TGTGCCAGCAGCAAGACCGCGGATGGCTACACCTTC
TRBV19,NA,TRBD1,TRBJ1-5,CASSRGQGLGMGNQPQHF,TGTGCCAGTAGTAGAGGACAGGGCCTGGGAATGGGCAATCAGCCCCAGCATTTT
TRBV5-1,NA,NA,TRBJ1-2,CASRAGTTHYGYTF,TGCGCCAGCAGGGCGGGGACGACTCACTATGGCTACACCTTC
TRBV7-2,NA,TRBD2,TRBJ2-7,CASSLAGTPTSYEQYF,TGTGCCAGCAGTCTAGCGGGCACCCCCACCTCCTACGAGCAGTACTTC
TRBV9,NA,NA,TRBJ1-2,CASTEGQGRNYGYTF,TGTGCCAGCACCGAGGGTCAGGGGAGAAACTATGGCTACACCTTC
TRBV2,NA,TRBD1,TRBJ2-3,CASRGQSTDTQYF,TGTGCCAGCAGGGGACAGTCCACAGATACGCAGTATTTT
TRBV18,NA,NA,TRBJ2-5,CASSPSGGRETQYF,TGTGCCAGCTCCCCATCGGGGGGCCGGGAGACCCAGTACTTC
TRBV4-3,NA,NA,TRBJ1-5,CASSQEVGRFSQPQHF,TGCGCCAGCAGCCAAGAAGTAGGCAGGTTCAGTCAGCCCCAGCATTTT
TRBV11-3,NA,TRBD2,TRBJ2-1,CASSLESGGSPNEQFF,TGTGCCAGCAGCTTAGAAAGCGGGGGTTCCCCCAATGAGCAGTTCTTC